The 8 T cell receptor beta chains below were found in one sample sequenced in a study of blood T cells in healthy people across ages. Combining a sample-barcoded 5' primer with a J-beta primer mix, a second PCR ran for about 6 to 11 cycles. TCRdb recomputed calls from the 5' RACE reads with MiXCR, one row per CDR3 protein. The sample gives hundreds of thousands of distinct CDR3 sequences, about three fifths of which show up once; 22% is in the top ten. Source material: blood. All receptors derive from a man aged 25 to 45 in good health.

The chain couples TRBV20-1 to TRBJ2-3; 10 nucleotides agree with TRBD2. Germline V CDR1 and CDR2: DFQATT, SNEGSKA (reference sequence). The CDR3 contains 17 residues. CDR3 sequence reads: CSTASGSLAWRTDTQYF. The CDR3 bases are TGCAGCACTGCTAGCGGGAGCCTCGCGTGGCGTACAGATACGCAGTATTTT.

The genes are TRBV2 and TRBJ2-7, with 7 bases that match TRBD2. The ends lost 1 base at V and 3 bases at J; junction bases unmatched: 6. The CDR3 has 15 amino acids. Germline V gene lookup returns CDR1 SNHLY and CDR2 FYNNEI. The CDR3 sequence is CASSEGSSGHYEQYF. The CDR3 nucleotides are TGTGCCAGCAGTGAAGGCTCTAGCGGCCACTACGAGCAGTACTTC.

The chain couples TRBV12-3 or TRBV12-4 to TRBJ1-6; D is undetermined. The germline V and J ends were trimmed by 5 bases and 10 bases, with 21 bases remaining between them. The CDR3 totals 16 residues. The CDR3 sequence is CASSPRFGREASPLHF. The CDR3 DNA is TGTGCCAGCAGTCCACGGTTCGGGCGCGAGGCATCACCCCTCCACTTT.

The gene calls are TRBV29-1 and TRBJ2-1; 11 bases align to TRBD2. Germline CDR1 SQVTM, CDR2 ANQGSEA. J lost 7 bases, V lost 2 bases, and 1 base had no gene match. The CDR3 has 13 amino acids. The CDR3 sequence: CSVERTSGNEQFF. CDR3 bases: TGCAGCGTTGAAAGGACTAGCGGGAATGAGCAGTTCTTC.

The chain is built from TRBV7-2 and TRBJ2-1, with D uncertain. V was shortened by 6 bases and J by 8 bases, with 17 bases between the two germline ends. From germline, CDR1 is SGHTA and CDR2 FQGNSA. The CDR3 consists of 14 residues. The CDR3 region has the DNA TGTGCCAGCAGGGGGAACGTGGGGTGGGATGAGCAGTTCTTC. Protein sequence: CASRGNVGWDEQFF.

For the CDR3, the DNA is TGTGCCAGCAGCTTGTCGGCTAGCGGGTCTGATACGCAGTATTTT. This codes for CASSLSASGSDTQYF. This chain uses TRBV11-2 with TRBJ2-3; 8 positions agree with TRBD2. There are 15 residues in the CDR3. The germline gives CDR1 SGHAT, CDR2 FQNNGV. V lost 3 bases, J lost 6 bases, and 8 bases stayed unmatched.

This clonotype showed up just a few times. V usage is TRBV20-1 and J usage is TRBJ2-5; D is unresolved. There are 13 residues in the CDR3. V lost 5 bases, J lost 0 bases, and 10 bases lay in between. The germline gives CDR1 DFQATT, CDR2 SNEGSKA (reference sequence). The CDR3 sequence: CSAPPWDQETQYF. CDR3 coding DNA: TGCAGTGCTCCCCCCTGGGACCAAGAGACCCAGTACTTC.

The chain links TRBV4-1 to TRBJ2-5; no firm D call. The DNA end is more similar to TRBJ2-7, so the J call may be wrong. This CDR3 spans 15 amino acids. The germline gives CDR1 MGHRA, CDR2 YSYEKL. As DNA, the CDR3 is TGCGCCAGCAGCCAAGATGCTGCCTCGGTCTTCGAGCAGTACTTC. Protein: CASSQDAASVFEQYF.